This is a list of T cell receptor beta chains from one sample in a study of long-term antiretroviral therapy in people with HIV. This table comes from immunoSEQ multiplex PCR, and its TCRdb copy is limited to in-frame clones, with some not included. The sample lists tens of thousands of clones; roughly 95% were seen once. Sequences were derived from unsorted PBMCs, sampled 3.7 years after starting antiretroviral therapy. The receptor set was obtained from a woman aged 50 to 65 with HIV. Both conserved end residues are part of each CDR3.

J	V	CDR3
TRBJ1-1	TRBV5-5	CASSLGPGTAMNTEAFF
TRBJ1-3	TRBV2	CASRHGTDPLSGNTIYF
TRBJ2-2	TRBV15	CATSRDSSGGSAGELFF
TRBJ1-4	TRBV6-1	CASSPQGAWEKLFF
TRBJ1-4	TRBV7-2	CASSLGGQGMSEKLFF
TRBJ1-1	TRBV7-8	CASTLRWGAQNTEAFF
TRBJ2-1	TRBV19	CASSPAPGQGFERSYNEQFF
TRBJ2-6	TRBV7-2	CASSLALAVSGANVLTF
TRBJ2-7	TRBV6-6	CASKGPYEQYF
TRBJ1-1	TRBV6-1	CASSEGTGGTEAFF
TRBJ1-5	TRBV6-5	CASSPVGSNQPQHF
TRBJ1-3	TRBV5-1	CASSLAVGGGRSGNTIYF
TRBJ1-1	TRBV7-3	CASSLTTGGGTEAFF
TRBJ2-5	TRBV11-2	CASSLDAPSQYF
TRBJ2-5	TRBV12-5	CASGLRGGPETQYF
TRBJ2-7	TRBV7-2	CASRDRGYEQYF
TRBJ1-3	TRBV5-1	CASSPQTGGDGNTIYF
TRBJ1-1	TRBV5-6	CASSLLSFEAFF
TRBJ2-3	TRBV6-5	CATHSRDPRTDTQYF
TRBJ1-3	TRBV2	CASSPKTVSGNTIYF
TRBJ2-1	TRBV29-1	CSVGSLYNEQFF
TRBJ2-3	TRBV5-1	CASSSLAGGRTDTQYF